These T cell receptor beta chains were read from a single sample in a study of blood T cells in healthy people across ages. TCRdb ran MiXCR on the 5' RACE reads and lists one entry per CDR3 protein. The sample holds about 500,000 distinct CDR3 sequences, less than 25% seen once. The same sample was also used in a study of T cells of mothers and their children.

Sequenced sample: blood. Receptors originate from a boy aged 5-17 years in good health. The CDR3 runs from the conserved cysteine through the conserved F or W. Fields, in order: J gene, clone size, D gene, V gene, CDR3 DNA, CDR3 protein. D genes are given only for firm matches. A row's size may be missing; if present it is once, few, many or a size class.

TRBJ2-7 | few | - | TRBV6-2/TRBV6-3 | TGTGCCGGCGGTGGCGGGGGCGCAAACTACGAGCAGTACTTC | CAGGGGGANYEQYF
TRBJ2-5 | few | - | TRBV4-1 | TGCGCCAGCAGCCAAGGACCGCACCCGACCGGTGAGACCCAGTACTTC | CASSQGPHPTGETQYF
TRBJ2-7 | many | TRBD2 | TRBV6-5 | TGTGCCAGCAGTTACGACGCCGGGACTAGCGGCTACGAGCAGTACTTC | CASSYDAGTSGYEQYF
TRBJ1-4 | few | - | TRBV4-3 | TGCGCCAGCAGCCTAAGCGAGGCAACTAATGAAAAACTGTTTTTT | CASSLSEATNEKLFF
TRBJ1-1 | few | - | TRBV12-3/TRBV12-4 | TGTGCCAGCAGTGTGCAGGGTCCTACGGTGGGGGCTGAAGCTTTCTTT | CASSVQGPTVGAEAFF
TRBJ2-7 | - | - | TRBV4-1 | TGCGCCAGCAGCCTAGGGGACGGATCCCTCGAGCAGTACTTC | CASSLGDGSLEQYF
TRBJ2-4 | few | - | TRBV2 | TGTGCCAGCAGTGAAGCGCCCAAAAACATTCAGTACTTC | CASSEAPKNIQYF
TRBJ1-2 | - | - | TRBV7-9 | TGTGCCAGCAGCCCGGACAAAGACTATGGCTACACCTTC | CASSPDKDYGYTF
TRBJ1-4 | - | TRBD1 | TRBV29-1 | TGCAGCGGGATCAACCGGGACAGGGGTGAAAAACTGTTTTTT | CSGINRDRGEKLFF
TRBJ2-7 | few | - | TRBV7-8 | TGTGCCAGCAGCTCACCGACCCCAACTGGGGCCCTAACCTACGAGCAGTACTTC | CASSSPTPTGALTYEQYF
TRBJ2-1 | - | - | TRBV10-3 | TGTGCCATCAGTGAGGCGACTAGAGGGATTGAGAATGAGCAGTTCTTC | CAISEATRGIENEQFF
TRBJ2-3 | few | TRBD2 | TRBV15 | TGTGCCACCAGCATCGCGGGGGGCTGGGATACGCAGTATTTT | CATSIAGGWDTQYF
TRBJ2-5 | few | TRBD2 | TRBV29-1 | TGCAGCGTTGAAAGCGGGGGGGCCCGAGGGTGGAGTCCAAAGACCCAGTACTTC | CSVESGGARGWSPKTQYF
TRBJ2-1 | few | - | TRBV18 | TGTGCCAGCTCACCTGCGGTGAGGTCCTACAATGAGCAGCTCTTC | CASSPAVRSYNEQLF
TRBJ1-1 | - | - | TRBV27 | TGTGCCAGCAGTTCCGGTCTGCTGAACACTGAAGCTTTCTTT | CASSSGLLNTEAFF
TRBJ1-1 | - | - | TRBV21-1 | TGTGCCAGCAGCGCCAGACAGGGGGGGGCCGAAGCTGAAGCTTTCTTT | CASSARQGGAEAEAFF
TRBJ1-5 | - | - | TRBV4-1 | TGCGCCAGCAGCCCCCAGCGGGGGCAGAATCAGCCCCAGCATTTT | CASSPQRGQNQPQHF
TRBJ1-6 | few | TRBD1 | TRBV7-3 | TGTGCCAGCAGCCCTCACGGGACAGGGAATAATTCACCCCTCCACTTT | CASSPHGTGNNSPLHF
TRBJ2-2 | - | TRBD2 | TRBV20-1 | TGCAGTGCTCCCCGACTAGCGGGAGGCACCGGGGAGCTGTTTTTT | CSAPRLAGGTGELFF
TRBJ2-3 | - | - | TRBV28 | TGTGCCAGCAGTTTCCGCGGCTACACAGATACGCAGTATTTT | CASSFRGYTDTQYF
TRBJ2-5 | many | TRBD2 | TRBV7-3 | TGTGCCAGCAGCGCAGGCGGGACTAGCGGGAAAGAGACCCAGTACTTC | CASSAGGTSGKETQYF
TRBJ2-1 | few | - | TRBV6-5 | TGTGCCAGCAGTTACTTGGGCGGGGTGGGTGTTGAGCAGTTCTTC | CASSYLGGVGVEQFF
TRBJ2-1 | - | - | TRBV3-1 | TGTGCCAGCAGCCAGGGGGGTCAACCCTACAATGAGCAGTTCTTC | CASSQGGQPYNEQFF
TRBJ2-7 | - | TRBD2 | TRBV7-2 | TGTGCCAGCAGCTTAAGAAGAGCGGGAGGGCCCTACGAGCAGTACTTC | CASSLRRAGGPYEQYF
TRBJ2-1 | many | TRBD1 | TRBV28 | TGTGCCAGCAGACTCGTGGACAGGGGATTCAATGAGCAGTTCTTC | CASRLVDRGFNEQFF